This TCR beta chain was captured by sequencing in a study of OX40 agonist ivuxolimab in advanced cancers. Repertoires were generated with immunoSEQ multiplex PCR, while TCRdb's copy carries only in-frame clones and drops some. The table shows around 100,000 clones, with 80% to 90% occurring only once. CDR1 is LGHNA, CDR2 YNFKEQ, per germline. This CDR3 is 15 amino acids long. V gave up 1 base and J gave up 0 bases, with 7 bases separating them. This clone was found a few times. The specimen comprised CD4+ or CD8+ T cells sorted from blood, sampled in a trial of the OX40 agonist ivuxolimab. The sequence came from an adult with an advanced solid tumor such as melanoma, head and neck, liver or kidney cancer. The chain carries TRBV4-2 and TRBJ1-3; D uncertain. This chain's CDR3 is CASSQVYSSGNTIYF. CDR3 coding DNA: TGTGCCAGCAGCCAAGTATACAGCTCTGGAAACACCATATATTTT.